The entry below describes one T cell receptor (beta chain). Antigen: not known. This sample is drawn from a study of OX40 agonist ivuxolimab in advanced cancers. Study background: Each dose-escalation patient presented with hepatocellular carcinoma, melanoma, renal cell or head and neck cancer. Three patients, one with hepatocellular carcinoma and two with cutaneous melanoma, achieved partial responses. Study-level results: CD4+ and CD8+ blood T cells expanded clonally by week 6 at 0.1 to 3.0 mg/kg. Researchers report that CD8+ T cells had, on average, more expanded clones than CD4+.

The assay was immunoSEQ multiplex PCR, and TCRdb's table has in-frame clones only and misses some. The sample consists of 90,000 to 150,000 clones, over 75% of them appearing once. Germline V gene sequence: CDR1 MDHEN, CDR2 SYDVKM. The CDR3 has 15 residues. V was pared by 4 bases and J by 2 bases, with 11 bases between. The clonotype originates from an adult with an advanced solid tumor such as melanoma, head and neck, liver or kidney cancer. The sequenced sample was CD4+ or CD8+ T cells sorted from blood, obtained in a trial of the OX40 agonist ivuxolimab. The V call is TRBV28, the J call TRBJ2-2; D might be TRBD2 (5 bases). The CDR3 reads CASSSTGGNTGELFF. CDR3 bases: TGTGCCAGCAGTTCCACCGGAGGAAACACCGGGGAGCTGTTTTTT.